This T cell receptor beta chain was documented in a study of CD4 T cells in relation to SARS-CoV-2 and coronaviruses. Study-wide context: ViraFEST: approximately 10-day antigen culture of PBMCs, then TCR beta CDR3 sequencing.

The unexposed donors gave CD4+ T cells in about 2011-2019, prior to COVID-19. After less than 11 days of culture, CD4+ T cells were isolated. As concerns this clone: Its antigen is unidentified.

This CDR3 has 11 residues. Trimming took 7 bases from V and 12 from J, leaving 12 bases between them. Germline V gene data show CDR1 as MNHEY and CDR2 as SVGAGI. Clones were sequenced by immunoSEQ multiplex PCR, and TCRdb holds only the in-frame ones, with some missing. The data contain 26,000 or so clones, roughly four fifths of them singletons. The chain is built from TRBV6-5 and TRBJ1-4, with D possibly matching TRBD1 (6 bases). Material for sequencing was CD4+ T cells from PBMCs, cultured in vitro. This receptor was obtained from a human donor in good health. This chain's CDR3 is CASKEGGELFF. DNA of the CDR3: TGTGCCAGCAAGGAGGGGGGGGAACTGTTTTTT.